This T cell receptor (beta chain) was identified during a study of blood T cells in healthy people across ages. A second PCR of roughly 7 to 11 cycles used a sample-barcoded 5' primer and a J-beta primer mix. Each CDR3 protein gets one entry after TCRdb re-called the 5' RACE reads with MiXCR. The top ten clones hold roughly 8% of a sample with about 1,800,000 distinct CDR3 sequences, 28% of them seen once. Healthy Caucasians from Russia aged roughly 6 to 95 served as donors. The study, taken as a whole, reports: A greater number of naive CD4+ cells and higher diversity distinguished long-lived donors from aged donors.

This clonotype was seen more than once but under ten times. Its antigen is currently unknown. The sequenced sample consisted of blood. The sequence was obtained from a woman under 40 in good health.

CDR3 in DNA: TGTGCCTGGAGTCTTCAGGGCTACGAGCAGTACTTC. Amino acids: CAWSLQGYEQYF. This chain joins TRBV30 and TRBJ2-7; TRBD1 is a possible D gene (5 bases). Germline CDR1 is GTSNPN and CDR2 is SVGIG (reference sequence). Trimming shortened V by 2 bases and J by 3 bases, and 8 bases separated the two germline ends. The CDR3 runs 12 residues.